The rows below give T cell receptor beta chains drawn from one sample of a study of T cell responses to AZD1222 COVID-19 vaccine. Method: immunoSEQ multiplex PCR; TCRdb's copy keeps in-frame clones and lacks some. The sample contains over 100,000 clones, 90% of which appear only once. This sample comprised peripheral blood, obtained on day 0 of AZD1222 vaccination. The receptors stem from an adult in good health. Both conserved end residues are part of each CDR3. Fields, in order: D gene, clone size, J gene, V gene, CDR3 protein, CDR3 DNA. D genes are given only for firm matches. Clone size is given for some rows only: seen once, a few or many times, or a class if the clone is expanded.

NA	once	TRBJ1-3	TRBV27	CASSLEGEAGNTIYF	TGTGCCAGCAGTTTAGAGGGAGAAGCTGGAAACACCATATATTTT
NA	NA	TRBJ2-7	TRBV7-2	CASSFSYEQYF	TGTGCCAGCAGCTTCTCCTACGAGCAGTACTTC
TRBD1	NA	TRBJ1-5	TRBV6-1	CASSEGVTGDQPQHF	TGTGCCAGCAGTGAGGGGGTTACAGGGGATCAGCCCCAGCATTTT
NA	NA	TRBJ2-2	TRBV14	CASSLYRWELFF	TGTGCCAGCAGCCTCTATAGGTGGGAGCTGTTTTTT
TRBD2	NA	TRBJ2-3	TRBV18	CASSPTGLAAITDTQYF	TGTGCCAGCTCACCGACGGGACTAGCGGCGATCACAGATACGCAGTATTTT
NA	NA	TRBJ1-1	TRBV2	CASFEGPRTEAFF	TGTGCCAGTTTCGAGGGGCCTAGGACTGAAGCTTTCTTT
TRBD2	NA	TRBJ2-1	TRBV6-6	CASSYSGGSANEQFF	TGTGCCAGCAGTTACTCGGGAGGGTCCGCCAATGAGCAGTTCTTC
TRBD2	NA	TRBJ2-1	TRBV4-1	CASSLQTSGTYNEQFF	TGCGCCAGCAGCTTACAAACTAGCGGGACATACAATGAGCAGTTCTTC
NA	NA	TRBJ2-2	TRBV11-3	CASSYRQSTGTGELFF	TGTGCCAGCAGCTACCGACAGTCGACCGGTACCGGGGAGCTGTTTTTT
NA	NA	TRBJ1-2	TRBV30	CAWRPGTSYGYTF	TGTGCCTGGAGGCCGGGTACAAGCTATGGCTACACCTTC
TRBD2	NA	TRBJ2-7	TRBV25-1	CASSEYQGLAGYEQYF	TGTGCCAGCAGTGAATACCAGGGACTAGCGGGTTACGAGCAGTACTTC
NA	NA	TRBJ1-1	TRBV6-4	CASSEAGPNTEAFF	TGTGCCAGCAGTGAGGCAGGCCCCAACACTGAAGCTTTCTTT
NA	NA	TRBJ1-1	TRBV29-1	CSAQWTVAFF	TGCAGCGCCCAATGGACGGTTGCTTTCTTT
NA	NA	TRBJ2-1	TRBV27	CASSLLNGHGQFF	TGTGCCAGCAGTTTATTAAATGGGCACGGGCAGTTCTTC
TRBD2	NA	TRBJ2-3	TRBV7-3	CASSSSGLAGDLITDTQYF	TGTGCCAGCAGCTCCAGCGGGCTAGCGGGGGACCTTATCACAGATACGCAGTATTTT
NA	NA	TRBJ2-1	TRBV6-5	CASSYSRRYNEQFF	TGTGCCAGCAGTTACTCGCGTAGATACAATGAGCAGTTCTTC
NA	once	TRBJ2-2	TRBV7-3	CASSLGTNTGELFF	TGTGCCAGCAGCTTAGGGACTAACACCGGGGAGCTGTTTTTT
NA	NA	TRBJ2-3	TRBV18	CASSPKDTQYF	TGTGCCAGCTCACCTAAAGATACGCAGTATTTT
NA	NA	TRBJ1-5	TRBV28	CASLPDSLISSNQPQHF	TGTGCCAGCCTCCCTGACAGCCTTATTTCGAGCAATCAGCCCCAGCATTTT
NA	NA	TRBJ1-6	TRBV5-6	CASSWGPPGPLHF	TGTGCCAGCAGCTGGGGCCCCCCCGGACCCCTCCACTTT
TRBD2	NA	TRBJ2-7	TRBV7-3	CASSLNTGGYEQYF	TGTGCCAGCAGCTTAAATACGGGAGGATACGAGCAGTACTTC
NA	medium-sized	TRBJ1-1	TRBV9	CASSVGAGAEAFF	TGTGCCAGCAGCGTAGGGGCAGGGGCTGAAGCTTTCTTT
NA	NA	TRBJ1-1	TRBV14	CASSQDGAYTEAFF	TGTGCCAGCAGCCAAGATGGGGCATACACTGAAGCTTTCTTT
NA	NA	TRBJ2-7	TRBV29-1	CSVGEDEQYF	TGCAGCGTTGGAGAGGACGAGCAGTACTTC
NA	NA	TRBJ1-2	TRBV6-5	CASHGSNYGYTF	TGTGCCAGTCATGGCAGTAACTATGGCTACACCTTC
NA	NA	TRBJ1-4	TRBV19	CASQRGGGSEKLFF	TGTGCCAGCCAACGTGGAGGGGGTAGTGAAAAACTGTTTTTT
NA	once	TRBJ2-5	TRBV19	CASMVPGVWETQYF	TGTGCCAGTATGGTCCCGGGAGTCTGGGAGACCCAGTACTTC
NA	few	TRBJ2-7	TRBV7-7	CASSIDSFLKNEQYF	TGTGCCAGCAGCATTGACAGCTTCCTTAAGAACGAGCAGTACTTC
NA	NA	TRBJ2-7	TRBV10-3	CAITEGGEQYF	TGTGCCATCACAGAAGGGGGGGAGCAGTACTTC
NA	NA	TRBJ2-3	TRBV7-3	CASSLRGGSTDTQYF	TGTGCCAGCAGCTTGCGTGGCGGCAGCACAGATACGCAGTATTTT
NA	few	TRBJ1-1	TRBV5-4	CASLGMGNTEAFF	TGTGCCAGTCTAGGGATGGGGAACACTGAAGCTTTCTTT
NA	NA	TRBJ2-2	TRBV5-1	CASNLAYGELFF	TGCGCCAGCAACTTGGCATACGGGGAGCTGTTTTTT
TRBD1	NA	TRBJ1-4	TRBV15	CATSRDRQGINEKLFF	TGTGCCACCAGCAGGGACCGACAGGGGATTAATGAAAAACTGTTTTTT
NA	NA	TRBJ1-5	TRBV30	CAWRVFGQPQHF	TGTGCCTGGAGAGTGTTCGGTCAGCCCCAGCATTTT
NA	NA	TRBJ1-5	TRBV3-1/TRBV3-2	CASSPTGGQPQHF	TGTGCCAGCAGCCCTACTGGGGGGCAGCCCCAGCATTTT
NA	NA	TRBJ2-5	TRBV30	CAWSVWAPGRGETQYF	TGTGCCTGGAGTGTATGGGCTCCCGGGAGAGGAGAGACCCAGTACTTC
TRBD1	NA	TRBJ2-3	TRBV19	CASSTIQGLGTDTQYF	TGTGCCAGTAGTACCATACAGGGGTTAGGCACAGATACGCAGTATTTT
TRBD1	NA	TRBJ1-6	TRBV28	CASGTEGQVGGSYNSPLHF	TGTGCCAGCGGCACGGAAGGACAGGTAGGGGGCTCCTATAATTCACCCCTCCACTTT
NA	NA	TRBJ2-7	TRBV5-6	CASSLGPGKYEQYF	TGTGCCAGCAGCTTAGGTCCTGGGAAATACGAGCAGTACTTC
TRBD1	once	TRBJ1-1	TRBV2	CANPRGREGEAFF	TGTGCCAACCCCAGGGGGCGTGAGGGTGAGGCTTTCTTT
NA	NA	TRBJ1-5	TRBV19	CASSALKTGLGQPQHF	TGTGCCAGTAGTGCCCTGAAGACAGGACTTGGACAGCCCCAGCATTTT